A selection of T cell receptor beta chains follows, all from one sample in a study of CD8+ T cells in alopecia areata. TCRdb's table, derived via immunoSEQ multiplex PCR, lists solely in-frame clones and lacks some. This table has around 180,000 clones, 60% appearing once. The sequencing used CD4+ T cells sorted from blood, collected at week 24, from a patient treated with tofacitinib. The receptors originated from a human donor with alopecia areata. Each CDR3 is given with its conserved first and last residue. Each record gives: clone size, D gene, V gene, J gene, CDR3 DNA, CDR3 protein. A D gene is named only where the DNA matches it firmly. Clone size is not always given. Where it is, it says once, few, many or a class for expanded clones.

>few|TRBD1|TRBV7-8|TRBJ2-3
TGTGCCAGCATGTTACAGGGGGCAGGTGATACGCAGTATTTT
CASMLQGAGDTQYF
>-|-|TRBV15|TRBJ2-7
TGTGCCACCAGCAGAGATCTCCAGGACAGCTCCTACGAGCAGTACTTC
CATSRDLQDSSYEQYF
>-|TRBD2|TRBV10-3|TRBJ2-5
TGTGCCATCAGTCACCCCGGGACTAGCGGGAAAACAAAGAGAGAGACCCAGTACTTC
CAISHPGTSGKTKRETQYF
>-|TRBD2|TRBV5-1|TRBJ2-1
TGCGCCAGCAGCCTAATAGCGGGGGGGCCCAATGAGCAGTTCTTC
CASSLIAGGPNEQFF
>-|-|TRBV29-1|TRBJ2-3
TGCAGCAAGTCTAGGGGGGCCGAAGATACGCAGTATTTT
CSKSRGAEDTQYF
>-|-|TRBV30|TRBJ1-2
TGTGCCTCCACCTCTAACTATGGCTACACCTTC
CASTSNYGYTF
>-|-|TRBV4-1|TRBJ2-2
TGCGCCAGCAGCCAAGCCCCCAGGGGTACCGGGGAGCTGTTTTTT
CASSQAPRGTGELFF
>few|-|TRBV6-5|TRBJ1-1
TGTGCCAGCACCAACGGTCGGGAGAACACTGAAGCTTTCTTT
CASTNGRENTEAFF
>-|-|TRBV6-5|TRBJ1-5
TGTGCCAGCAGTTACGCGGTGGAACAGCCCCAGCATTTT
CASSYAVEQPQHF
>few|-|TRBV19|TRBJ1-5
TGTGCCAGTAGGCTAGCGGGCAATCAGCCCCAGCATTTT
CASRLAGNQPQHF
>-|-|TRBV7-9|TRBJ1-1
TGTGCCAGCAGCTTTGGAGGGAACACTGAAGCTTTCTTT
CASSFGGNTEAFF
>-|TRBD2|TRBV5-1|TRBJ2-3
TGCGCCAGCAGCTTGGTTGCGGGGGTCCACACAGATACGCAGTATTTT
CASSLVAGVHTDTQYF
>-|TRBD1|TRBV7-2|TRBJ1-6
TGTGCCAGCAGCCATCGGACAGGGTTCAGAAATTCACCCCTCCACTTT
CASSHRTGFRNSPLHF
>-|TRBD1|TRBV5-1|TRBJ1-2
TGCGCCAGCAGCTCGAAGGGGGCGATGGGCTATGGCTACACCTTC
CASSSKGAMGYGYTF
>-|-|TRBV29-1|TRBJ2-2
TGCAGCGTGTCTAGGACTGGGGGATCTGCGAACACCGGGGAGCTGTTTTTT
CSVSRTGGSANTGELFF
>once|-|TRBV29-1|TRBJ2-7
TGCAGCGTTGAAGATGTGGGTGAGCAGTACTTC
CSVEDVGEQYF
>-|-|TRBV5-1|TRBJ2-7
TGCGCCAGCAGCTTGGAAGGTCCCGGAGGGGAGCAGTACTTC
CASSLEGPGGEQYF
>-|-|TRBV5-1|TRBJ2-3
TGCGCCAGCAGCCCAAGCGGATCAGATACGCAGTATTTT
CASSPSGSDTQYF
>-|-|TRBV30|TRBJ2-7
TGTGCCTGGAGTGTAGGGAGCCACAGGGACTACGAGCAGTACTTC
CAWSVGSHRDYEQYF
>few|-|TRBV14|TRBJ1-4
TGTGCCAGCAGCCAAGATCGCCAGGGAATCCAGTTTTTT
CASSQDRQGIQFF
>few|-|TRBV29-1|TRBJ2-5
TGCAGCGTTGACGCCGGGCTCGGGTATGGGGAGACCCAGTACTTC
CSVDAGLGYGETQYF
>once|-|TRBV30|TRBJ1-1
TGTGCCTGGAGTGTACGAGGGCAGGGGACCACTGAAGCTTTCTTT
CAWSVRGQGTTEAFF
>few|-|TRBV29-1|TRBJ2-1
TGCAGCGTGGAAAGTGCCTACAATGAGCAGTTCTTC
CSVESAYNEQFF
>-|-|TRBV7-2|TRBJ2-7
TGTGCCAGCAGCTTAGTGGGGGACTCACACTACGAGCAGTACTTC
CASSLVGDSHYEQYF
>-|-|TRBV4-1|TRBJ2-2
TGCGCCAGCAGCCAAGAGGGGGCTAGCACCGGGGAGCTGTTTTTT
CASSQEGASTGELFF
>-|-|TRBV29-1|TRBJ1-1
TGCAGCGTTAACGCTGGAGCGGCCGCCACCACTGAAGCTTTCTTT
CSVNAGAAATTEAFF
>-|-|TRBV19|TRBJ2-7
TGTGCCAGTAGCCCACGAATCTCCTACGAGCAGTACTTC
CASSPRISYEQYF
>-|TRBD1|TRBV27|TRBJ1-5
TGTGCCACCAGACAGGGCTACAATCAGCCCCAGCATTTT
CATRQGYNQPQHF
>few|TRBD1|TRBV29-1|TRBJ2-5
TGCAGCACGGGACAGGGGGGGCAAGAGACCCAGTACTTC
CSTGQGGQETQYF
>-|-|TRBV5-1|TRBJ1-1
TGCGCCAGCAGCCCCGGATCCGGAGGTTTAACTGAAGCTTTCTTT
CASSPGSGGLTEAFF
>-|-|TRBV25-1|TRBJ2-7
TGTGCCAGCAGTACTAGGCAGGGTTACGAGCAGTACTTC
CASSTRQGYEQYF
>few|-|TRBV19|TRBJ2-2
TGTGCCAGTAAACTCACCTATAACACCGGGGAGCTGTTTTTT
CASKLTYNTGELFF
>few|-|TRBV4-1|TRBJ1-2
TGCGCCAGCAGCCAAGACGGAAACTATGGCTACACCTTC
CASSQDGNYGYTF
>-|-|TRBV5-6|TRBJ2-2
TGTGCCAGCAGCTTGGGGACCCTGAACACCGGGGAGCTGTTTTTT
CASSLGTLNTGELFF
>-|TRBD2|TRBV11-3|TRBJ2-3
TGTGCCAGCAGCTCTGGTTTTAGCGGGGCTCCAGATACGCAGTATTTT
CASSSGFSGAPDTQYF
>-|-|TRBV19|TRBJ1-1
TGTGCCAGTAGTATATCGCGGGACACTGAAGCTTTCTTT
CASSISRDTEAFF
>few|-|TRBV19|TRBJ2-1
TGTGCCAGTAGTTCGGCGGACAGTTTTTACAATGAGCAGTTCTTC
CASSSADSFYNEQFF
>-|-|TRBV15|TRBJ2-2
TGTGCCACCAGCATGTGGGGGGTCGCCGGGGAGCTGTTTTTT
CATSMWGVAGELFF
>-|-|TRBV15|TRBJ1-5
TGTGCCACCAGCAGAGGCGAGACAGGAAGGGGGCAGCCCCAGCATTTT
CATSRGETGRGQPQHF
>-|-|TRBV5-5|TRBJ1-5
TGTGCCAGCAGCTTGGAGGGGAGGCAGCCCCAGCATTTT
CASSLEGRQPQHF
>-|TRBD1|TRBV29-1|TRBJ2-7
TGCAGCGTTGGCCTCGGACAGGGGAAGTACGAGCAGTACTTC
CSVGLGQGKYEQYF
>-|TRBD1|TRBV29-1|TRBJ1-4
TGCAGCGCGGGACAGAGTAATGAAAAACTGTTTTTT
CSAGQSNEKLFF
>-|TRBD1|TRBV7-2|TRBJ2-4
TGTGCCAGCAGCCCCGGACAGGGGGCTCTAAACATTCAGTACTTC
CASSPGQGALNIQYF
>-|TRBD1|TRBV4-3|TRBJ1-1
TGCGCCAGCAGCCAGGCAGGACAGGGGAACACTGAAGCTTTCTTT
CASSQAGQGNTEAFF
>few|-|TRBV9|TRBJ1-1
TGTGCCAGCAGCGGGGGTCAGAACACTGAAGCTTTCTTT
CASSGGQNTEAFF
>few|-|TRBV15|TRBJ1-5
TGTGCCACCGTCAGGGGTGTGTACAATCAGCCCCAGCATTTT
CATVRGVYNQPQHF
>-|-|TRBV5-1|TRBJ2-7
TGCGCCAGCAGCTTGGTCCTCGGACTGGGCTACGAGCAGTACTTC
CASSLVLGLGYEQYF
>-|-|TRBV30|TRBJ2-3
TGTGCCTGGAGTGTACTGGATACGCAGTATTTT
CAWSVLDTQYF
>few|-|TRBV18|TRBJ1-2
TGTGCCAGCTCACAAGAGAAGGCCTTCTATGGCTACACCTTC
CASSQEKAFYGYTF
>few|TRBD2|TRBV30|TRBJ2-3
TGTGCCTGGAGTCGTAGCGGGGGGGCCTTAGATACGCAGTATTTT
CAWSRSGGALDTQYF
>few|-|TRBV9|TRBJ1-2
TGTGCCAGCAGCACGACAGGCTATGGCTACACCTTC
CASSTTGYGYTF
>-|TRBD2|TRBV29-1|TRBJ2-3
TGCAGTAATGCAGCGGGGCCCACAGATACGCAGTATTTT
CSNAAGPTDTQYF
>-|-|TRBV15|TRBJ2-3
TGTGCCACCAGCAGAGTGCCGCTTCTAGACACAGATACGCAGTATTTT
CATSRVPLLDTDTQYF
>-|TRBD1|TRBV2|TRBJ1-2
TGTGCCAGCAGACCCGGGACAGGGAACTATGGCTACACCTTC
CASRPGTGNYGYTF
>-|-|TRBV30|TRBJ1-1
TGTGCCTGGAACGGGGGTGTGGCACAAGCTTTCTTT
CAWNGGVAQAFF
>-|-|TRBV29-1|TRBJ1-1
TGCAGCGTTGATGAGGGCCAGAACACTGAAGCTTTCTTT
CSVDEGQNTEAFF